This T cell receptor (beta chain) was sequenced in a study of cytomegalovirus exposure and HLA in healthy donors. Study-wide results and caveats: A later analysis linked a missense DCLRE1C variant to TCR beta V- and J-gene trimming.

PCR used 60 Vbeta primers and 13 Jbeta primers. Clones were read by immunoSEQ multiplex PCR, and TCRdb kept only the in-frame ones, dropping some. The sample lists about 150,000 clones, around 85% occurring once. CDR1 and CDR2 from the germline V gene are MGHRA and YSYEKL. There are 17 residues in the CDR3. Trimming cost V 4 bases and J 7 bases, with 23 bases left between them. As concerns this clone: Its antigen remains unidentified.

The chain recombines TRBV4-1 with TRBJ2-1; D is perhaps TRBD2 (5 bases). This receptor was taken from a boy younger than 10 in good health and CMV-seronegative. The specimen sequenced was PBMCs. The CDR3 nucleotides read TGCGCCAGCAGCCCCGGGCTAGCCATCTCCGTCGGGAATGAGCAGTTCTTC. It specifies CASSPGLAISVGNEQFF.